These 9 T cell receptor beta chains were sequenced from one sample in a study of preoperative IRX-2 immunotherapy in early breast cancer. Treatment noted: preoperative locoregional IRX-2 cytokine immunotherapy. Clones were sequenced by immunoSEQ multiplex PCR, and TCRdb holds only the in-frame ones, with some missing. The data show 35,000 to 45,000 clones, around three quarters seen once. This specimen consisted of tumor tissue, obtained after IRX-2 immunotherapy. The receptor source for this set is a human donor with breast cancer.

The chain recombines TRBV28 with TRBJ2-1, with 7 bases aligning to TRBD2. V lost 2 bases, J lost 3 bases, and 1 base stayed unmatched. The germline V gene has CDR1 MDHEN and CDR2 SYDVKM. The CDR3 contains 14 residues. The chain's CDR3 is CASSLSGNYNEQFF. The CDR3 DNA follows: TGTGCCAGCAGTTTAAGCGGGAACTACAATGAGCAGTTCTTC.

This clone was detected ten times or more. Other nucleotide sequences from this sample produce the same CDR3. V is TRBV6-8 and J is TRBJ1-1; no definite D call. V lost 0 bases to trimming and J lost 1 base, with 6 bases between them. The CDR3 is made up of 14 amino acids. Germline values: CDR1 MNHGY, CDR2 SAAAGT. CDR3 region: CASSYSTGNTEAFF. In DNA, the CDR3 is TGTGCCAGCAGTTACTCAACGGGGAACACTGAAGCTTTCTTT.

This clone occurred a few times. The chain joins TRBV11-3 to TRBJ2-2; 7 bases line up with TRBD2. The trim removed 5 bases at V and 1 base at J, leaving 4 bases unmatched. From germline, CDR1 is SGHNT and CDR2 YENEEA. The CDR3 is 15 residues long. In DNA form, the CDR3 reads TGTGCCAGCAGCCGCCTAGCGGTGAACACCGGGGAGCTGTTTTTT. Translation: CASSRLAVNTGELFF.

The chain employs TRBV6-8 and TRBJ2-1; a weak D match, TRBD2 (6 bases). Trimming removed 6 bases from V and 4 bases from J, with 16 bases in between. Germline CDR1 MNHGY, CDR2 SAAAGT. The CDR3 length is 15 residues. The DNA for the CDR3 is TGTGCCAGCAGGCCAGAGCTCGGGGGTTACAATGAGCAGTTCTTC. Translated, it gives CASRPELGGYNEQFF.

The V and J genes are TRBV6-8 and TRBJ1-2; 12 bases match TRBD1. Germline V gives CDR1 MNHGY, CDR2 SAAAGT. The CDR3 loop spans 15 amino acids. Trimming cost V 6 bases and J 7 bases; bases outside gene matches: 9. Written as DNA, the CDR3 is TGTGCCAGCAGGCCCCCGGGACAGGGGGCGGGTGGCTACACCTTC. It is translated as CASRPPGQGAGGYTF.

The chain uses TRBV4-2 and TRBJ2-3; 7 bases are shared with TRBD1. Germline CDR1 is LGHNA and CDR2 is YNFKEQ. This CDR3 spans 14 amino acids. After removal of 5 bases from V and 5 bases from J, the junction contained 7 bases not matched to a gene. The CDR3 nucleotides are TGTGCCAGCAGCAAGCCGGGACAGCAAGATACGCAGTATTTT. Its translation is CASSKPGQQDTQYF.

This chain links TRBV6-7 with TRBJ1-4, with a possible D match to TRBD1 (6 bases). TRBV6-7 is sorted into the ORF group, with uncertain function. The V gene lost 5 bases and the J gene lost 12 bases, with 25 bases spanning the gap. This CDR3 has 16 amino acids. The CDR3 coding sequence is TGTGCCAGCAGTGGGACACCAGGGTCCCCAGTCTCCCAACTGTTTTTT. This codes for CASSGTPGSPVSQLFF.

The chain has TRBV6-8 and TRBJ1-2, with D perhaps matching TRBD1 (5 bases). V gave up 5 bases and J gave up 7 bases, with 20 bases separating them. Germline V gives CDR1 MNHGY, CDR2 SAAAGT. The CDR3 has 15 amino acids. The CDR3 coding sequence is TGTGCCAGCAGTGAGGGTAACAGGAAGGTCGGTGGCTACACCTTC. Translation: CASSEGNRKVGGYTF.

A few counts support this clone. This chain connects TRBV15 to TRBJ2-3; D remains unclear. The CDR3 consists of 16 residues. Trimming pared 0 bases from V and 0 bases from J, leaving 10 bases between. Germline-derived CDR1 and CDR2 are LNHNV and YYDKDF (reference sequence). CDR3 nucleotides: TGTGCCACCAGCAGAGATTTGACGGCTAGCACAGATACGCAGTATTTT. Protein product: CATSRDLTASTDTQYF. Supplemented by reference TRBV15 and TRBJ2-3, the full variable domain reads DAMVIQNPRYQVTQFGKPVTLSCSQTLNHNVMYWYQQKSSQAPKLLFHYYDKDFNNEADTPDNFQSRRPNTSFCFLDIRSPGLGDTAMYLCATSRDLTASTDTQYFGPGTRLTVL.